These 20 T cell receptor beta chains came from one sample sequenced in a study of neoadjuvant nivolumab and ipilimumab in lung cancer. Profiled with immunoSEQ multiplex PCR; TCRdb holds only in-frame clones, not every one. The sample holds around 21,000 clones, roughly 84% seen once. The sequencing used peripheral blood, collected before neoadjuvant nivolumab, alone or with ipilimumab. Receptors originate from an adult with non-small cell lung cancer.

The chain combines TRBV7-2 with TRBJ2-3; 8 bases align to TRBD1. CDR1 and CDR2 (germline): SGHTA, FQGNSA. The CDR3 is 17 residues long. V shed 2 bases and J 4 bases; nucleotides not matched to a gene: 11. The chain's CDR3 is CASSLLWQGAMADTQYF. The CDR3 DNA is TGTGCCAGCAGCTTACTTTGGCAGGGGGCTATGGCAGATACGCAGTATTTT.

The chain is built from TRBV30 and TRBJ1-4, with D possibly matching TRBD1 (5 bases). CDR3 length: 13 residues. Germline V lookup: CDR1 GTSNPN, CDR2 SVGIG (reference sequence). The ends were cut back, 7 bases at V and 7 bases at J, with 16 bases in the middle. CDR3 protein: CAFRVGPAEKLFF. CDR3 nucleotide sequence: TGTGCCTTCCGGGTGGGGCCTGCTGAAAAACTGTTTTTT.

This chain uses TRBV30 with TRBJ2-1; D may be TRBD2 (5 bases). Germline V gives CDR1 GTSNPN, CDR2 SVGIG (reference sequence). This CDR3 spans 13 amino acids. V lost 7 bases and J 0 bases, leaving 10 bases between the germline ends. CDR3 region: CALADSSYNEQFF. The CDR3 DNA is TGTGCCTTGGCGGACTCCTCCTACAATGAGCAGTTCTTC.

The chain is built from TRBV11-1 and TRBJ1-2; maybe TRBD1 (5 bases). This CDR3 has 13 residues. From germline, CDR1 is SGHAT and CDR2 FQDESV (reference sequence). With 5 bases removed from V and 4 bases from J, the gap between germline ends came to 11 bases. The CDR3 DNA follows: TGTGCCAGCAGCCCGACAGAATTCTATGGCTACACCTTC. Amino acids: CASSPTEFYGYTF.

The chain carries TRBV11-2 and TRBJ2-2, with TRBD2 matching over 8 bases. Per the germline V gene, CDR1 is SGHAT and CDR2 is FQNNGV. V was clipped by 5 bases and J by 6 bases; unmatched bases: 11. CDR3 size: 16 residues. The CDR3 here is CASSRGLAQPPGELFF. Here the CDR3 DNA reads TGTGCCAGCAGCCGTGGACTAGCCCAGCCCCCCGGGGAGCTGTTTTTT.

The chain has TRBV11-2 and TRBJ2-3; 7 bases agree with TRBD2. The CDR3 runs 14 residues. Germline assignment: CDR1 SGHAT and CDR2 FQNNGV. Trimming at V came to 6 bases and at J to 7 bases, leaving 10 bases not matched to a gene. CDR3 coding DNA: TGTGCCAGCAGACCACTAGCGCGCTCTTATACGCAGTATTTT. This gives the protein CASRPLARSYTQYF.

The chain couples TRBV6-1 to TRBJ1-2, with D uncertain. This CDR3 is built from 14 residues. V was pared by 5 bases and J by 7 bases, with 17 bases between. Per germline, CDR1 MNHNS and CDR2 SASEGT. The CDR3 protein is CASSPPDGEVGYTF. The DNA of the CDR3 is TGTGCCAGCAGTCCGCCGGACGGCGAGGTTGGCTACACCTTC.

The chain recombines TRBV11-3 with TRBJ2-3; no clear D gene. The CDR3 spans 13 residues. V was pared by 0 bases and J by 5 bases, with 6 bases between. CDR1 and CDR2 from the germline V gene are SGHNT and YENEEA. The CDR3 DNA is TGTGCCAGCAGCTTAGATCTCGGAGATACGCAGTATTTT. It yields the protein CASSLDLGDTQYF.

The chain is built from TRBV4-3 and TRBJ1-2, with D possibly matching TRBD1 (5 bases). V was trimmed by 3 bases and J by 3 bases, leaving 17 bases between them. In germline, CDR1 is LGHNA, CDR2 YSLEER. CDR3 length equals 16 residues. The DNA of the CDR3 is TGCGCCAGCAGCCACCTTCCTCGGGGGTTGGACTATGGCTACACCTTC. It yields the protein CASSHLPRGLDYGYTF.

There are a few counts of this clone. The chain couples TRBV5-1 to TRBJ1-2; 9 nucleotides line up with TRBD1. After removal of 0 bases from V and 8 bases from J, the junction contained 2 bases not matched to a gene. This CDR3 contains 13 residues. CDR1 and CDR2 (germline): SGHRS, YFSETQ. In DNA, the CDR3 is TGCGCCAGCAGCTTGGATGGGACAGGGGGCTACACCTTC. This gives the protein CASSLDGTGGYTF.

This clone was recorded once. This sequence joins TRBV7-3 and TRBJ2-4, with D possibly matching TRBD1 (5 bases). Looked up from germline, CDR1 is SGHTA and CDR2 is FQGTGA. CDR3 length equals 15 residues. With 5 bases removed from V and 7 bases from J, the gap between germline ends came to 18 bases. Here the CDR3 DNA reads TGTGCCAGCAGCCCCGGATTGGCAGGGAAGAACATTCAGTACTTC. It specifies CASSPGLAGKNIQYF. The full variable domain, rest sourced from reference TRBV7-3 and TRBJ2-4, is GAGVSQTPSNKVTEKGKYVELRCDPISGHTALYWYRQSLGQGPEFLIYFQGTGAADDSGLPNDRFFAVRPEGSVSTLKIQRTERGDSAVYLCASSPGLAGKNIQYFGAGTRLSVL.

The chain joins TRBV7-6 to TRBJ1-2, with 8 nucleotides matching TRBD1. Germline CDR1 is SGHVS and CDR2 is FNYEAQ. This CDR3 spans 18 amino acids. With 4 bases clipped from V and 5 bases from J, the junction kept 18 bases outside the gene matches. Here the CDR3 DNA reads TGTGCCAGCAGCTCACCCGGAGGACAGGGACCCTCCTGGTATGGCTACACCTTC. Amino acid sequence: CASSSPGGQGPSWYGYTF.

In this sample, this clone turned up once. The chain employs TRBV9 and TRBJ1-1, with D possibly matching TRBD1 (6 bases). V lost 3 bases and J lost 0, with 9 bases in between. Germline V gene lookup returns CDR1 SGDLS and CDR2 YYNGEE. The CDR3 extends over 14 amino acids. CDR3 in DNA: TGTGCCAGCAGCGCGGACAGCGTGAACACTGAAGCTTTCTTT. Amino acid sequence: CASSADSVNTEAFF. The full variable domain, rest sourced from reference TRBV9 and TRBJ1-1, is DSGVTQTPKHLITATGQRVTLRCSPRSGDLSVYWYQQSLDQGLQFLIQYYNGEERAKGNILERFSAQQFPDLHSELNLSSLELGDSALYFCASSADSVNTEAFFGQGTRLTVV.

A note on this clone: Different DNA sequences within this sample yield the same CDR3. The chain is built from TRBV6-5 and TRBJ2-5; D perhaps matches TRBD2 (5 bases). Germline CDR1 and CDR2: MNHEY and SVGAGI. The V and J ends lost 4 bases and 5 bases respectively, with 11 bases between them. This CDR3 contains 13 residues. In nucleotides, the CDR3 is TGTGCCAGCAGTTCCTTCCGAGGGGAGACCCAGTACTTC. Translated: CASSSFRGETQYF.

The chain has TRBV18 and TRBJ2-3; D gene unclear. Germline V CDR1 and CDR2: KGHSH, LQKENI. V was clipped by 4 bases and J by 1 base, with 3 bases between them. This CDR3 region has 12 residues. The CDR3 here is CASSLGTDTQYF. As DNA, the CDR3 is TGTGCCAGCTCACTCGGCACAGATACGCAGTATTTT.

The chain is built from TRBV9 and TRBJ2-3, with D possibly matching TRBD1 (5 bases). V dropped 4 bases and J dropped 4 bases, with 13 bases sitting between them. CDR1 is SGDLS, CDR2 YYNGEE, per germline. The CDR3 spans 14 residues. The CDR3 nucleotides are TGTGCCAGCAGCTCCCAGCTAGGGGCAGATACGCAGTATTTT. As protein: CASSSQLGADTQYF.

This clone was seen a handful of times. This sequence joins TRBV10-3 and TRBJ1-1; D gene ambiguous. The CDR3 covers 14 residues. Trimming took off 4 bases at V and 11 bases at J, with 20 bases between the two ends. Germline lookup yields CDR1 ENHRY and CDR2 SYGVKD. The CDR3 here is CAISGGSGSKGAFF. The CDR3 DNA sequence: TGTGCCATCAGTGGCGGGTCTGGGTCAAAGGGCGCTTTCTTT.

CDR3 DNA sequence: TGTGCCAGCAGCCTATTTGTAGCGGGAGCCTCCACAGATACGCAGTATTTT. This codes for CASSLFVAGASTDTQYF. The chain recombines TRBV7-2 with TRBJ2-3; 9 nucleotides match TRBD2. The length of the CDR3 is 17 residues. Germline V lookup: CDR1 SGHTA, CDR2 FQGNSA. V lost 5 bases and J lost 2; bases outside the gene matches: 11.

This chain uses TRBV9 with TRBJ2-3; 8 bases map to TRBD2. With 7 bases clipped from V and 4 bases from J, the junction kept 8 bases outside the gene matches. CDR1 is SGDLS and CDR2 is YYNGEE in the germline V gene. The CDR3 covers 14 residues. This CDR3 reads CASCPGLVSDTQYF. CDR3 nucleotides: TGTGCCAGCTGTCCGGGACTAGTCTCAGATACGCAGTATTTT. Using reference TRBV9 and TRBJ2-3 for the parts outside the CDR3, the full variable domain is DSGVTQTPKHLITATGQRVTLRCSPRSGDLSVYWYQQSLDQGLQFLIQYYNGEERAKGNILERFSAQQFPDLHSELNLSSLELGDSALYFCASCPGLVSDTQYFGPGTRLTVL.

CDR3 protein: CASSLSGVRAFF. The CDR3 coding sequence is TGTGCCAGCAGTTTATCCGGGGTACGAGCTTTCTTT. The V call is TRBV27, the J call TRBJ1-1; no clear D. Trimming took off 0 bases at V and 10 bases at J, with 9 bases between the two ends. The CDR3 length is 12 residues. Germline loops: CDR1 MNHEY, CDR2 SMNVEV (reference sequence).